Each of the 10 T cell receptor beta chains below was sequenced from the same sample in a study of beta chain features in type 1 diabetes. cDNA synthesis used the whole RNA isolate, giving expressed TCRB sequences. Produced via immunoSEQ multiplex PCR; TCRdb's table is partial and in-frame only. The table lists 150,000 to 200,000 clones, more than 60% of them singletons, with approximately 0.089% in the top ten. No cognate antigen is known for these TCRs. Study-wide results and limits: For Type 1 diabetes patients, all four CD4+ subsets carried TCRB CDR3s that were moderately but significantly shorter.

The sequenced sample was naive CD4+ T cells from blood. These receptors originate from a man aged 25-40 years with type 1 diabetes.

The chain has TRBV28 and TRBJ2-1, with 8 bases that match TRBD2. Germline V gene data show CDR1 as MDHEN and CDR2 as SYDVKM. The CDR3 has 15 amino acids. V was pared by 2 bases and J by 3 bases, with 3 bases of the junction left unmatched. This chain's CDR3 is CASSLRRGVYNEQFF. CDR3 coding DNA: TGTGCCAGCAGTTTACGGCGGGGGGTCTACAATGAGCAGTTCTTC.

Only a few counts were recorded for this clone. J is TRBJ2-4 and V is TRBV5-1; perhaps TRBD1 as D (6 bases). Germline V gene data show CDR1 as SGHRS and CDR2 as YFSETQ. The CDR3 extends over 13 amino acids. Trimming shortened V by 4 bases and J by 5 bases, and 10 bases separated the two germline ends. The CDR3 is CASSQTGENIQYF. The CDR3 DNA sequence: TGCGCCAGCAGCCAGACAGGCGAAAACATTCAGTACTTC.

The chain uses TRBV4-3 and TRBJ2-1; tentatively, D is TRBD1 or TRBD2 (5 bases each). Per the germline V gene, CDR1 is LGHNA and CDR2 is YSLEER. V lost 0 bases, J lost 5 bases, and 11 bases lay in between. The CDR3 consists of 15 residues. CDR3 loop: CASSQDGGTHNEQFF. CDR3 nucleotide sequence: TGCGCCAGCAGCCAAGATGGGGGTACCCACAATGAGCAGTTCTTC.

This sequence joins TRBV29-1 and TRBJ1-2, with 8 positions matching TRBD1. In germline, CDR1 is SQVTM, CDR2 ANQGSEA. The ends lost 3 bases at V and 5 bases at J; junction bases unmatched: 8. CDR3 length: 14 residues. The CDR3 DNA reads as TGCAGCGTTGAGTCGACAGGGGAAAGATATGGCTACACCTTC. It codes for CSVESTGERYGYTF.

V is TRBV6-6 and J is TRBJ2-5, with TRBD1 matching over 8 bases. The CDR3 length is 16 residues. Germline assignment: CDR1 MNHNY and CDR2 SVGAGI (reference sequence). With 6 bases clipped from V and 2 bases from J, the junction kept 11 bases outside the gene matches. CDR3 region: CASSLDRAHQQETQYF. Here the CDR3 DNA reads TGTGCCAGCAGCCTGGACAGGGCACATCAACAAGAGACCCAGTACTTC.

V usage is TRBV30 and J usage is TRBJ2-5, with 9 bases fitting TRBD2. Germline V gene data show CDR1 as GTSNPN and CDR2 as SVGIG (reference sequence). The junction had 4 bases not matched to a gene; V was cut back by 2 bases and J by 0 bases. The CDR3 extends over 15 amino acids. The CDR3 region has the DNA TGTGCCTGGAGTTATCTAGCGGGGTACCAAGAGACCCAGTACTTC. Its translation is CAWSYLAGYQETQYF.

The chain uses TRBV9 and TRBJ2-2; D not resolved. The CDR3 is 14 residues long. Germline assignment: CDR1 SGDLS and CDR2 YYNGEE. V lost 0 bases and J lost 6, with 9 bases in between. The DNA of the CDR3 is TGTGCCAGCAGCGTAGCTTTGGGCTCCGGGGAGCTGTTTTTT. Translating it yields CASSVALGSGELFF.

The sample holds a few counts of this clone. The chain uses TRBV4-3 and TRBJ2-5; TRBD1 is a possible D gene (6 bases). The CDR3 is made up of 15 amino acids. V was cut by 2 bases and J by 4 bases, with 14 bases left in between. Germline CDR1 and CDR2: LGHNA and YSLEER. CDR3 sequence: CASSQQQGWGETQYF. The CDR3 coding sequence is TGCGCCAGCAGCCAACAACAGGGATGGGGAGAGACCCAGTACTTC.

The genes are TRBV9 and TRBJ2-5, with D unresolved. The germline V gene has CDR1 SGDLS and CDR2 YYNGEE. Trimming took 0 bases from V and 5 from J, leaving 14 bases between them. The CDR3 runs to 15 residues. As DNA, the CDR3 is TGTGCCAGCAGCGTAGACAGCCCAGCATGGGAGACCCAGTACTTC. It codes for CASSVDSPAWETQYF.

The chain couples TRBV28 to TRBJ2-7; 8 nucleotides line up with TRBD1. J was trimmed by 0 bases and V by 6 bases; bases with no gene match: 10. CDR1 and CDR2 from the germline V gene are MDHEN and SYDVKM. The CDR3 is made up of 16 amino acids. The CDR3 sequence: CASSPRQGKSSYEQYF. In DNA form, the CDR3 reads TGTGCCAGCAGCCCCAGACAGGGGAAGAGCTCCTACGAGCAGTACTTC.